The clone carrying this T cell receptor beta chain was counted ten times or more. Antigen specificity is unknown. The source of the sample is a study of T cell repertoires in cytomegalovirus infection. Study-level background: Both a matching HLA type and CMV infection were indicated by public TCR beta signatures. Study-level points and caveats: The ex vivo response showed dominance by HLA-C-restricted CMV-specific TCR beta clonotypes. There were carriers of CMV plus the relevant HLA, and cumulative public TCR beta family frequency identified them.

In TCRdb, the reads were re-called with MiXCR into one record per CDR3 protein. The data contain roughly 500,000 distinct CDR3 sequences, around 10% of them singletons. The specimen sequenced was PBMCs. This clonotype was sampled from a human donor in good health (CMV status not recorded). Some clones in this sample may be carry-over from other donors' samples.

Here the CDR3 reads CASSPRQQETQYF. Here the CDR3 DNA reads TGTGCCAGCAGCCCCCGACAGCAAGAGACCCAGTACTTC. This chain links TRBV7-9 with TRBJ2-5; D is perhaps TRBD1 (5 bases). The V gene lost 5 bases and the J gene lost 2 bases, with 9 bases spanning the gap. Per germline, CDR1 SEHNR and CDR2 FQNEAQ (reference sequence). CDR3 length: 13 residues. Full variable domain (missing parts from reference TRBV7-9 and TRBJ2-5): DTGVSQNPRHKITKRGQNVTFRCDPISEHNRLYWYRQTLGQGPEFLTYFQNEAQLEKSRLLSDRFSAERPKGSFSTLEIQRTEQGDSAMYLCASSPRQQETQYFGPGTRLLVL.